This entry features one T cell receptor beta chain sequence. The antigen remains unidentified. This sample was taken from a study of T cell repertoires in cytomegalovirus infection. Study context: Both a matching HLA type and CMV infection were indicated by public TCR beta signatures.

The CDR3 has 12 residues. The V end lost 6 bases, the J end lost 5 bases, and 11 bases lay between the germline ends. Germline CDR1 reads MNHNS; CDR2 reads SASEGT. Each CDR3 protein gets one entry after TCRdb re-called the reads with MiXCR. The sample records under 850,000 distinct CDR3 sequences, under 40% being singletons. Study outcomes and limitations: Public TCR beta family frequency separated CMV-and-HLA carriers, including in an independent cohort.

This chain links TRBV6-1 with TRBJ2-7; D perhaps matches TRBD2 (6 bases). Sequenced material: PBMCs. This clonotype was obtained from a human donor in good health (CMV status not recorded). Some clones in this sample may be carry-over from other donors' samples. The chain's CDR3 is CASRGGRNEQYF. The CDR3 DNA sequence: TGTGCCAGCAGGGGGGGACGAAACGAGCAGTACTTC.